A selection of T cell receptor beta chains follows, all from one sample in a study of CD8 T cells in ankylosing spondylitis. TCRdb processed the 5' RACE reads anew with MiXCR; each CDR3 protein has one entry. This sample carries around 250,000 distinct CDR3 sequences, roughly 18% of them seen once, and the ten largest clones take under 40%. Sequencing was carried out using blood, either unsorted or a sorted T cell fraction (not recorded which). The receptors shown here come from a male donor with ankylosing spondylitis or in good health (not recorded which). The CDR3 runs from the conserved cysteine through the conserved F or W. The D gene is left open where the match is weak. Expanded clones are given a class, and other clones once, few, many or no size at all.

j_call,v_call,clone_size,d_call,cdr3_nt,cdr3_aa
TRBJ2-7,TRBV29-1,few,NA,TGCAGCGTTGGAACCGGGACCACCTACGAGCAGTACTTC,CSVGTGTTYEQYF
TRBJ2-7,TRBV5-1,NA,TRBD2,TGCGCCAGCAGCCCCACCAGGACGGAGACGGGACTAACCGGGATATACGAGCAGTACTTC,CASSPTRTETGLTGIYEQYF
TRBJ2-2,TRBV6-5,few,TRBD2,TGTGCCAGCAGTTACGTGGGGACTAGCGGGACCCCCGGGGAGCTGTTTTTT,CASSYVGTSGTPGELFF
TRBJ1-5,TRBV2,NA,NA,TGTGCCAGCAGTGAAGGGTGGAGTAGCAATCAGCCCCAGCATTTT,CASSEGWSSNQPQHF
TRBJ2-7,TRBV6-5,NA,TRBD2,TGTGCCAGCAGTTACTTTACCTTTGGGACTAGCGGTCCCTCCTACGAGCAGTACTTC,CASSYFTFGTSGPSYEQYF
TRBJ1-1,TRBV7-7,few,NA,TGTGCTAGCAGCCCGCTGGTGGGGTCTGAAGCTTTCTTT,CASSPLVGSEAFF
TRBJ1-1,TRBV27,NA,NA,TGTGCCAGCAGACCGCAGGGGATCAGCATGAACACTGAAGCTTTCTTT,CASRPQGISMNTEAFF
TRBJ2-2,TRBV5-1,few,TRBD2,TGCGCCAGCAGCGCACCGGGACTAGGGCTCACCGGGGAGCTGTTTTTT,CASSAPGLGLTGELFF
TRBJ2-1,TRBV27,many,NA,TGTGCCAGCAGTTTATTCCAGGCCTACAATGAGCAGTTCTTC,CASSLFQAYNEQFF
TRBJ1-1,TRBV12-3/TRBV12-4,many,NA,TGTGCCAGCAGTTACGGAGACACTGAAGCTTTCTTT,CASSYGDTEAFF
TRBJ2-3,TRBV12-3/TRBV12-4,many,NA,TGTGCCAGCAGTCCACTCTCGAACACAGATACGCAGTATTTT,CASSPLSNTDTQYF
TRBJ2-2,TRBV4-1,many,TRBD2,TGCGCCAGCAGCCAAATACTAGCGGGACCGTGGGAGCTGTTTTTT,CASSQILAGPWELFF
TRBJ2-2,TRBV10-3,many,NA,TGTGCCATCAGTGAGCCACAAAGGAACACCGGGGAGCTGTTTTTT,CAISEPQRNTGELFF
TRBJ1-5,TRBV4-1,few,NA,TGCGCCAGCAGAGGGACTGTTGGGGGCAATCAGCCCCAGCATTTT,CASRGTVGGNQPQHF
TRBJ2-7,TRBV7-2,many,NA,TGTGCCAGCAGCTTCGAGAGCTCCTACGAGCAGTACTTC,CASSFESSYEQYF
TRBJ2-2,TRBV14,NA,TRBD1,TGTGCCAGCAGCCAGTGGGACAGGGGAAACACCGGGGAGCTGTTTTTT,CASSQWDRGNTGELFF
TRBJ2-7,TRBV20-1,few,TRBD1,TGCAGTGCAGCCGATCGACAGGGATTTGGCGAGCAGTACTTC,CSAADRQGFGEQYF
TRBJ2-7,TRBV9,many,NA,TGTGCCAGCAGCATGAGGGACGGAACCTACGAGCAGTACTTC,CASSMRDGTYEQYF
TRBJ2-7,TRBV27,many,NA,TGTGCCAGCAGTTTCCTTTCCCCTGATCCGGGCAGGAGGTACGAGCAGTACTTC,CASSFLSPDPGRRYEQYF
TRBJ2-1,TRBV5-1,many,NA,TGCGCCAGTACACCGGGGAGGCAATACTACAATGAGCAGTTCTTC,CASTPGRQYYNEQFF
TRBJ2-5,TRBV5-1,NA,NA,TGCGCCAGCAGCTTGGCCCCCCCAGCCGAAGAGACCCAGTACTTC,CASSLAPPAEETQYF
TRBJ2-7,TRBV4-1,few,TRBD2,TGCGCCAGCAGCCAAGTTCTAGCGGGAGGGGGCGAGCAGTACTTC,CASSQVLAGGGEQYF
TRBJ2-4,TRBV29-1,NA,NA,TGCAGCGTTGAAGGGACAGGGAGGGACCAAAACATTCAGTACTTC,CSVEGTGRDQNIQYF
TRBJ2-7,TRBV20-1,NA,TRBD2,TGCAGTGCTAGAGGCCATATTAGCGGGAGTGTTTCCGAGCAGTACTTC,CSARGHISGSVSEQYF
TRBJ2-3,TRBV29-1,many,NA,TGCAGCGTTGTCTTCCAGCAGAGTTCCACAGATACGCAGTATTTT,CSVVFQQSSTDTQYF
TRBJ2-5,TRBV7-8,few,TRBD2,TGTGCCAGCAGCCCCGAAGGGGGGCTAGCGGGTCTCCAAGAGACCCAGTACTTC,CASSPEGGLAGLQETQYF
TRBJ2-2,TRBV20-1,few,NA,TGCAGTGCAAAAACGACAGGGAACACCGGGGAGCTGTTTTTT,CSAKTTGNTGELFF
TRBJ2-7,TRBV12-3/TRBV12-4,few,TRBD2,TGTGCCAGCAGTGGCGGGAGACGTGGATACGAGCAGTACTTC,CASSGGRRGYEQYF
TRBJ2-3,TRBV7-3,many,NA,TGTGCCACCAGGGGTAGTGGCACAGATACGCAGTATTTT,CATRGSGTDTQYF
TRBJ2-7,TRBV10-2,NA,TRBD2,TGCGCCAGCAGTGATACCGGGACTAGCGTTTTGGATCTCTACGAGCAGTACTTC,CASSDTGTSVLDLYEQYF
TRBJ2-6,TRBV9,NA,NA,TGTGCCAGCAGCGTTTGGGGTGCTGGGGCCAACGTCCTGACTTTC,CASSVWGAGANVLTF
TRBJ2-2,TRBV6-1,many,NA,TGTGCCACCCCGGGCCCTCTCACCGGGGAGCTGTTTTTT,CATPGPLTGELFF
TRBJ1-1,TRBV7-8,few,NA,TGTGCCAGCAGCTTAAATTTGGCAGGGGACACTGAAGCTTTCTTT,CASSLNLAGDTEAFF
TRBJ2-3,TRBV29-1,NA,NA,TGCAGCGATACCGGGGGACTCACAGATACGCAGTATTTT,CSDTGGLTDTQYF
TRBJ1-2,TRBV30,NA,NA,TGTGCGTGGAATGAGGACACTACCTATGGCTACACCTTC,CAWNEDTTYGYTF
TRBJ2-2,TRBV9,NA,TRBD1,TGTGCCAGCAGCGTAGGGGGACAGGGGGCGTTCGCCGGGGAGCTGTTTTTT,CASSVGGQGAFAGELFF
TRBJ2-5,TRBV9,NA,NA,TGTGCCAGCAGGGCCGGGGACGAGACCCAGTACTTC,CASRAGDETQYF
TRBJ1-1,TRBV12-3/TRBV12-4,few,NA,TGTGCCAGCAGCAGGACTGAAGCTTTCTTT,CASSRTEAFF
TRBJ1-4,TRBV12-3/TRBV12-4,NA,NA,TGTGCCAGCAGGAATCCACAGAATGAAAAACGGTTTTTT,CASRNPQNEKRFF
TRBJ1-1,TRBV5-1,few,NA,TGCGCCAGCAGCTTGACGGACAGTGCGACTGAAGCTTTCTTT,CASSLTDSATEAFF
TRBJ2-3,TRBV4-2,NA,NA,TGTGCCAGCAGCCAAGGAGGGGGGACGGCAGATACGCAGTATTTT,CASSQGGGTADTQYF
TRBJ2-7,TRBV2,many,TRBD1,TGTGCCAGCAGTGAGCCGACAGGGAGACCCTACGAGCAGTACTTC,CASSEPTGRPYEQYF
TRBJ2-7,TRBV5-1,many,NA,TGCGCCAGCAGCGCTTCTTACCGTAAAGACAGCTACTCCTACGAGCAGTACTTC,CASSASYRKDSYSYEQYF